The 5 T cell receptor beta chains below all came from one sample that was sequenced in a study of OX40 agonist ivuxolimab in advanced cancers. Library preparation was by the immunoSEQ multiplex PCR assay. Sourced from immuneACCESS, this table was stored by TCRdb with only in-frame sequences that have V and J called. A share of the clones is absent; for the studies checked, an unresolved V gene accounts for under half, and the remainder has no known explanation. In this sample the table shows about 95,000 clones, approximately 85% of which occur a single time. The leading ten clones occupy 3.5% to 4.5% of the sample. This specimen was CD4+ or CD8+ T cells sorted from blood, taken in a trial of the OX40 agonist ivuxolimab. The receptors were gathered from an adult with an advanced solid tumor such as melanoma, head and neck, liver or kidney cancer.

This clone was recorded a few times. The CDR3 DNA is TGTGCCAGCAGCATCACTTCCTTAGGGGAGAACACCTTC. Its translation is CASSITSLGENTF. This chain uses TRBV6-1 with TRBJ1-2, with D perhaps matching TRBD1 (5 bases). The CDR3 covers 13 residues. Between the trimmed V and J ends, which lost 6 bases and 12 bases, there was a span of 20 bases. Germline lookup yields CDR1 MNHNS and CDR2 SASEGT.

V usage is TRBV6-1 and J usage is TRBJ2-7, with D uncertain. Germline values: CDR1 MNHNS, CDR2 SASEGT. V was clipped by 2 bases and J by 0 bases, with 5 bases between them. The CDR3 covers 13 residues. The CDR3 nucleotides read TGTGCCAGCAGTGAAACAGACTCCTACGAGCAGTACTTC. It specifies CASSETDSYEQYF.

The V gene is TRBV10-3, the J gene TRBJ1-2; TRBD1 is a possible D gene (5 bases). V was cut by 8 bases and J by 6 bases, with 16 bases left in between. CDR1 is ENHRY and CDR2 is SYGVKD in the germline V gene. The CDR3 extends over 13 amino acids. The CDR3 reads CAIGHVGFHGYTF. CDR3 nucleotides: TGTGCCATCGGACATGTGGGATTTCATGGCTACACCTTC.

J is TRBJ2-3 and V is TRBV4-1; D is ambiguous. Germline assignment: CDR1 MGHRA and CDR2 YSYEKL. Trimming pared 1 base from V and 1 base from J, leaving 9 bases between. The CDR3 runs 15 residues. The CDR3 protein is CASSQVNLGTDTQYF. The DNA of the CDR3 is TGCGCCAGCAGCCAAGTAAACTTGGGCACAGATACGCAGTATTTT.

CDR3 loop: CVSSLILGQTYEQYF. CDR3 DNA: TGTGTCAGCAGCCTAATTCTAGGGCAGACCTACGAGCAGTACTTC. V is TRBV21-1 and J is TRBJ2-7. TRBV21-1 is a documented pseudogene. This CDR3 comprises 15 residues.